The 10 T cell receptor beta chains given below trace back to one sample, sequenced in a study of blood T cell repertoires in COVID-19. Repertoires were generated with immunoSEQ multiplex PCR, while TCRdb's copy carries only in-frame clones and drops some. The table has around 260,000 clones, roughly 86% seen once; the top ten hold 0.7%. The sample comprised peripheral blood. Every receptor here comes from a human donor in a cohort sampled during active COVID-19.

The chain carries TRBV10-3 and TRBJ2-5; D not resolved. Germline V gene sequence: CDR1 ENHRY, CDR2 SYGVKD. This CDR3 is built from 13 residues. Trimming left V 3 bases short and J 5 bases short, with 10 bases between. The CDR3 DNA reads TGTGCCATCAGTGACGGGTTTGTGGAGACCCAGTACTTC. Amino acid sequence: CAISDGFVETQYF.

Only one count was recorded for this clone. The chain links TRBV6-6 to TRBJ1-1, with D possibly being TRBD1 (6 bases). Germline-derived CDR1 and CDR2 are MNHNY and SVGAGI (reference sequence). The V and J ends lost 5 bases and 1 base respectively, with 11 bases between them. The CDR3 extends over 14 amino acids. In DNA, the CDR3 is TGTGCCAGCAGTAAACAGGGACCGAACACTGAAGCTTTCTTT. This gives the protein CASSKQGPNTEAFF.

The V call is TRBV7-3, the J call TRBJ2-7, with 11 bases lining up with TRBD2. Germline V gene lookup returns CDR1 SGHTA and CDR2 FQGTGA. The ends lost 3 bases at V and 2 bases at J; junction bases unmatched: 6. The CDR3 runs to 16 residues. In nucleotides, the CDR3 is TGTGCCAGCAGCTTCGGGGGGACTAGCGGCACCTACGAGCAGTACTTC. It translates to CASSFGGTSGTYEQYF.

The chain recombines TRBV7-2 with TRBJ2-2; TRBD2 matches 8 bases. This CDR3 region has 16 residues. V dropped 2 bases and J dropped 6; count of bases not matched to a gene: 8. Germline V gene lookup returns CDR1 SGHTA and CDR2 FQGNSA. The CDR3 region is CASSLFASGYSGELFF. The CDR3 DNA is TGTGCCAGCAGCTTATTCGCTAGCGGGTATTCCGGGGAGCTGTTTTTT.

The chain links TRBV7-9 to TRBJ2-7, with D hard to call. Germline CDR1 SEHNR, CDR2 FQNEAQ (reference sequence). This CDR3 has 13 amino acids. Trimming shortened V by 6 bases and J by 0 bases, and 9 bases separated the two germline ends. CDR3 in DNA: TGTGCCAGCAGACAGCTAAGCTCCTACGAGCAGTACTTC. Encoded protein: CASRQLSSYEQYF.

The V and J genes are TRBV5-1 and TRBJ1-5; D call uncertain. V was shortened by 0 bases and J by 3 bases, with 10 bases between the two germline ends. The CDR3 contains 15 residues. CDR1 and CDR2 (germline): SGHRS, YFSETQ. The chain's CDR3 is CASSLGLRDNQPQHF. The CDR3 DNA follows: TGCGCCAGCAGCTTGGGGCTCCGGGACAATCAGCCCCAGCATTTT.

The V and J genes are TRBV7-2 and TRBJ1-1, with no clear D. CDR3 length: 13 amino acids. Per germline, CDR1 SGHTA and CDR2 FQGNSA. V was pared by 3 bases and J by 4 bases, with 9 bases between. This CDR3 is CASSLFGFTEAFF. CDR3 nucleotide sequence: TGTGCCAGCAGCTTGTTCGGTTTCACTGAAGCTTTCTTT.

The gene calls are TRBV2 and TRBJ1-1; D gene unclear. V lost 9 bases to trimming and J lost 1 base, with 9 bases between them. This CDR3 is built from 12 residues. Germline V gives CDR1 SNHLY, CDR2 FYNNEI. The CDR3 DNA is TGTGCCAGGAGGACTGGGAACACTGAAGCTTTCTTT. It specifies CARRTGNTEAFF.

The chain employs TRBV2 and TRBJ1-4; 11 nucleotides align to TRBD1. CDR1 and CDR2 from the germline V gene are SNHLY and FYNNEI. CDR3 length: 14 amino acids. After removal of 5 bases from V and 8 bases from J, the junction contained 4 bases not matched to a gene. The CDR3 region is CASSMDRGREKLFF. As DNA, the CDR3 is TGTGCCAGCAGTATGGACAGGGGGCGCGAAAAACTGTTTTTT.

The CDR3 region is CASSLSHSSEVVSTDTQYF. DNA for the CDR3: TGTGCCAGCAGTTTATCCCATTCCAGCGAAGTCGTGAGCACAGATACGCAGTATTTT. This rearrangement joins TRBV27 to TRBJ2-3; D is uncertain. Germline V CDR1 and CDR2: MNHEY, SMNVEV (reference sequence). The V end was cut by 0 bases, the J end by 0 bases, with 19 bases between. The CDR3 length is 19 residues.